These 27 T cell receptor beta chains came from one sample sequenced in a study of OX40 agonist ivuxolimab in advanced cancers. TCRdb keeps only in-frame clones here, not all; method: immunoSEQ multiplex PCR. The data show fewer than 95,000 clones, 80% to 90% seen once. The input for sequencing was CD4+ or CD8+ T cells sorted from blood, taken in a trial of the OX40 agonist ivuxolimab. Every receptor here comes from an adult with an advanced solid tumor such as melanoma, head and neck, liver or kidney cancer.

This sequence joins TRBV19 and TRBJ2-7; no clear D gene. This CDR3 contains 14 residues. CDR1 is LNHDA and CDR2 is SQIVND in the germline V gene (reference sequence). Trimming pared 8 bases from V and 0 bases from J, leaving 14 bases between. CDR3 sequence: CASSLVPHSYEQYF. For the CDR3, the DNA is TGTGCCAGTTCTCTGGTTCCACACTCCTACGAGCAGTACTTC.

The CDR3 DNA reads as TGCGCCAGCAGCCCGTTTGGGACAGGGGTTCGGACCGGGGAGCTGTTTTTT. Its protein product is CASSPFGTGVRTGELFF. The chain recombines TRBV4-1 with TRBJ2-2; 10 bases match TRBD1. CDR3 length: 17 amino acids. CDR1 and CDR2 (germline): MGHRA, YSYEKL. V was clipped by 4 bases and J by 5 bases; unmatched bases: 10.

The rearrangement joins TRBV6-4 to TRBJ2-1, with TRBD1 matching 10 bases. This CDR3 spans 14 amino acids. The ends lost 6 bases at V and 9 bases at J; junction bases unmatched: 8. The germline CDR1 and CDR2 sequences are MRHNA and SNTAGT. CDR3 nucleotides: TGTGCCAGCAGCACCGGGACAGGGGAGAGTGAGCAGTTCTTC. Its translation: CASSTGTGESEQFF.

This clone came up a few times. V and J are TRBV7-2 and TRBJ2-4; D is uncertain. V was pared by 2 bases and J by 6 bases, with 11 bases between. This CDR3 is built from 14 residues. Germline CDR1 is SGHTA and CDR2 is FQGNSA. The CDR3 loop is CASSLLNGGNIQYF. DNA of the CDR3: TGTGCCAGCAGCTTATTGAACGGCGGAAACATTCAGTACTTC.

The chain couples TRBV6-6 to TRBJ1-5; no reliable D call. This CDR3 has 13 residues. Germline CDR1 and CDR2: MNHNY and SVGAGI (reference sequence). Trimming left V 5 bases short and J 7 bases short, with 12 bases between. This chain's CDR3 is CASSLGDRQPQHF. CDR3 nucleotides: TGTGCCAGCAGTCTCGGGGATCGGCAGCCCCAGCATTTT.

The chain uses TRBV7-3 and TRBJ2-2, with D maybe TRBD1 (5 bases). Trimming took off 2 bases at V and 6 bases at J, with 13 bases between the two ends. The CDR3 consists of 15 residues. Germline CDR1 is SGHTA and CDR2 is FQGTGA. The CDR3 reads CASSLQGSGAGELFF. The CDR3 DNA reads as TGTGCCAGCAGCTTACAGGGTAGTGGGGCCGGGGAGCTGTTTTTT. Full variable domain (outside the CDR3, taken from reference TRBV7-3 and TRBJ2-2): GAGVSQTPSNKVTEKGKYVELRCDPISGHTALYWYRQSLGQGPEFLIYFQGTGAADDSGLPNDRFFAVRPEGSVSTLKIQRTERGDSAVYLCASSLQGSGAGELFFGEGSRLTVL.

V and J are TRBV5-1 and TRBJ1-4; perhaps TRBD1 as D (6 bases). Looked up from germline, CDR1 is SGHRS and CDR2 is YFSETQ. V lost 6 bases to trimming and J lost 8 bases, with 20 bases between them. CDR3 length equals 15 residues. This chain's CDR3 is CASTITGGSMEKLFF. The DNA for the CDR3 is TGCGCCAGCACGATTACGGGGGGCTCGATGGAAAAACTGTTTTTT.

The rearrangement links TRBV5-1 to TRBJ2-7; D remains unclear. Trimming removed 0 bases from V and 3 bases from J, with 10 bases in between. This CDR3 region has 14 residues. Germline loops: CDR1 SGHRS, CDR2 YFSETQ. The CDR3 spells CASSLAGRVYEQYF. CDR3 nucleotides: TGCGCCAGCAGCTTGGCTGGCCGCGTCTACGAGCAGTACTTC.

This clone showed up just once. The V gene is TRBV28, the J gene TRBJ2-5; no definite D call. V was trimmed by 6 bases and J by 5 bases, leaving 10 bases between them. Germline V gene data show CDR1 as MDHEN and CDR2 as SYDVKM. CDR3 size: 12 residues. CDR3 amino acids: CASRNLIETQYF. As DNA, the CDR3 is TGTGCCAGCAGAAACCTTATCGAGACCCAGTACTTC.

Only a few counts were recorded for this clone. The V gene is TRBV2, the J gene TRBJ2-7; 7 nucleotides match TRBD2. Germline loops: CDR1 SNHLY, CDR2 FYNNEI. The CDR3 loop spans 16 amino acids. Losses at the gene ends were 0 bases for V and 3 bases for J; bases not matched to a gene: 8. The CDR3 region is CASSEAVARGDYEQYV. The CDR3, as DNA: TGTGCCAGCAGTGAAGCCGTCGCCCGGGGGGACTACGAGCAGTACGTC.

V and J are TRBV2 and TRBJ1-5, with D possibly being TRBD1 (5 bases). V dropped 8 bases and J dropped 2 bases, with 16 bases sitting between them. The CDR3 is made up of 15 amino acids. Germline V gives CDR1 SNHLY, CDR2 FYNNEI. The CDR3, as DNA: TGTGCCAGCGGAGAGGGCCTGGGGGGCAATCAGCCCCAGCATTTT. Amino acid sequence: CASGEGLGGNQPQHF.

V is TRBV27 and J is TRBJ2-3, with TRBD2 matching over 11 bases. The CDR3 has 14 amino acids. The V and J ends lost 5 bases and 6 bases, in that order; junction bases with no gene match: 4. The germline gives CDR1 MNHEY, CDR2 SMNVEV (reference sequence). The CDR3 reads CASSGRLAGDTQYF. CDR3 nucleotide sequence: TGTGCCAGCAGTGGACGACTAGCGGGGGATACGCAGTATTTT.

The V gene is TRBV7-9, the J gene TRBJ2-2; D unclear. Germline loops: CDR1 SEHNR, CDR2 FQNEAQ (reference sequence). This CDR3 is built from 13 residues. Trimming left V 1 base short and J 7 bases short, with 7 bases between. The CDR3 loop is CASSLEFFGELFF. CDR3 nucleotides: TGTGCCAGCAGCTTAGAATTCTTCGGGGAGCTGTTTTTT.

This clone was found a few times. V and J are TRBV4-1 and TRBJ2-7; no definite D call. The ends were cut back, 0 bases at V and 4 bases at J, with 7 bases in the middle. This CDR3 has 13 amino acids. Germline V gene sequence: CDR1 MGHRA, CDR2 YSYEKL. CDR3 in amino acids: CASSQDELYEQYF. CDR3 nucleotides: TGCGCCAGCAGCCAAGATGAACTTTACGAGCAGTACTTC.

This chain joins TRBV28 and TRBJ2-1; 9 bases fit TRBD2. The CDR3 has 15 amino acids. Germline V CDR1 and CDR2: MDHEN, SYDVKM. V was pared by 6 bases and J by 6 bases, with 9 bases of the junction left unmatched. In DNA form, the CDR3 reads TGTGCCAGCAGCCCAGCGGGGGGCTCCACCAATGAGCAGTTCTTC. Its translation: CASSPAGGSTNEQFF.

J is TRBJ1-6 and V is TRBV13; TRBD1 is a possible D gene (5 bases). The CDR3 runs to 14 residues. Germline CDR1 and CDR2: PRHDT and FYEKMQ (reference sequence). V was shortened by 5 bases and J by 4 bases, with 9 bases between the two germline ends. The CDR3 sequence: CASSGTDYNSPLHF. The CDR3 region has the DNA TGTGCCAGCAGCGGGACGGATTATAATTCACCCCTCCACTTT.

This rearrangement joins TRBV5-5 to TRBJ1-1; TRBD1 is a possible D gene (6 bases). CDR3 length: 14 amino acids. Per the germline V gene, CDR1 is SGHKS and CDR2 is YYEKEE (reference sequence). Trimming cost V 6 bases and J 2 bases, with 14 bases left between them. The chain's CDR3 is CASIRQAGNTEAFF. As DNA, the CDR3 is TGTGCCAGCATAAGACAGGCGGGAAACACTGAAGCTTTCTTT. Looking up the rest from reference TRBV5-5 and TRBJ1-1 gives the full variable domain: DAGVTQSPTHLIKTRGQQVTLRCSPISGHKSVSWYQQVLGQGPQFIFQYYEKEERGRGNFPDRFSARQFPNYSSELNVNALLLGDSALYLCASIRQAGNTEAFFGQGTRLTVV.

V and J are TRBV4-2 and TRBJ1-4, with 11 positions matching TRBD1. The junction had 9 bases not matched to a gene; V was cut back by 2 bases and J by 10 bases. CDR1 and CDR2 (germline): LGHNA, YNFKEQ. CDR3 size: 16 residues. CDR3: CASSQRTGGNWVKLFF. Written as DNA, the CDR3 is TGTGCCAGCAGCCAACGGACAGGGGGCAACTGGGTAAAACTGTTTTTT.

The J gene is TRBJ2-3, the V gene TRBV13, with 14 bases matching TRBD2. The CDR3 has 17 amino acids. Trimming cost V 0 bases and J 6 bases; bases outside gene matches: 5. Germline V gene lookup returns CDR1 PRHDT and CDR2 FYEKMQ (reference sequence). CDR3 amino acids: CASSLGGLAGVSDTQYF. The CDR3 coding sequence is TGTGCCAGCAGCTTAGGGGGACTAGCGGGGGTCTCCGATACGCAGTATTTT.

This sequence joins TRBV29-1 and TRBJ2-1, with 11 nucleotides matching TRBD2. V was pared by 1 base and J by 9 bases, with 5 bases of the junction left unmatched. Germline CDR1 is SQVTM and CDR2 is ANQGSEA. This CDR3 is built from 14 residues. CDR3 in DNA: TGCAGCGTTGAAGGTAGCGGGAGGGCCGGTGAGCAGTTCTTC. It yields the protein CSVEGSGRAGEQFF.

The chain is built from TRBV7-2 and TRBJ2-3; TRBD1 or TRBD2 may be the D gene (5 bases each). The CDR3 has 14 residues. The V end was cut by 2 bases, the J end by 6 bases, with 12 bases between. Germline assignment: CDR1 SGHTA and CDR2 FQGNSA. The DNA of the CDR3 is TGTGCCAGCAGCTTACAGGTGGGGGACGATACGCAGTATTTT. Translation gives CASSLQVGDDTQYF.

Written as DNA, the CDR3 is TGTGCCAGCAGCTTACGGGGGAACACTGAAGCTTTCTTT. This translates into CASSLRGNTEAFF. This chain connects TRBV7-3 to TRBJ1-1; D unresolved. This CDR3 comprises 13 residues. Germline CDR1 and CDR2: SGHTA and FQGTGA. V dropped 2 bases and J dropped 1 base, with 5 bases sitting between them.

J is TRBJ2-3 and V is TRBV5-1, with D hard to call. CDR1 and CDR2 (germline): SGHRS, YFSETQ. V was cut by 0 bases and J by 1 base, with 6 bases left in between. The CDR3 length is 14 residues. CDR3 residues: CASSLVVGTDTQYF. DNA for the CDR3: TGCGCCAGCAGCTTGGTGGTTGGCACAGATACGCAGTATTTT.

This clone was seen more than once but under ten times. The chain employs TRBV4-3 and TRBJ2-1; TRBD2 agrees at 10 bases. Germline assignment: CDR1 LGHNA and CDR2 YSLEER. The trim removed 2 bases at V and 8 bases at J, leaving 9 bases unmatched. This CDR3 has 16 residues. This CDR3 reads CASSQTLAGEGHEQFF. The CDR3 DNA reads TGCGCCAGCAGCCAAACCCTAGCGGGAGAGGGGCATGAGCAGTTCTTC.

A note on this clone: Mismatch with germline at one junction end may stem from a read error. In nucleotides, the CDR3 is TGTGCCAACAGTTCCCTAGTACTAGCGGGAGGGCTCCACGAGCAGTACTTC. This codes for CANSSLVLAGGLHEQYF. The chain combines TRBV28 with TRBJ2-7; the match to TRBD2 covers 13 bases. Germline loops: CDR1 MDHEN, CDR2 SYDVKM. The length of the CDR3 is 17 residues.

The V gene is TRBV19, the J gene TRBJ1-1; D uncertain. Trimming left V 3 bases short and J 4 bases short, with 12 bases between. CDR1 is LNHDA and CDR2 is SQIVND in the germline V gene (reference sequence). CDR3 length equals 14 residues. The CDR3 sequence is CASSMAPGSTEAFF. The DNA for the CDR3 is TGTGCCAGTAGTATGGCACCTGGGAGCACTGAAGCTTTCTTT.

The chain employs TRBV27 and TRBJ1-1, with TRBD1 matching over 7 bases. The junction had 2 bases not matched to a gene; V was cut back by 0 bases and J by 4 bases. The CDR3 length is 14 residues. CDR1 and CDR2 from the germline V gene are MNHEY and SMNVEV (reference sequence). The CDR3 DNA follows: TGTGCCAGCAGTTTATCAGGGGGCGTCACTGAAGCTTTCTTT. Its translation is CASSLSGGVTEAFF.